The rows below give T cell receptor beta chains drawn from one sample of a study of cytomegalovirus exposure and HLA in healthy donors. Some clones are missing from TCRdb's copy, which holds only in-frame ones; the method was immunoSEQ multiplex PCR. The sample's table shows approximately 77,000 clones. Sequenced sample: PBMCs. These receptor sequences come from a man aged 25 to 40 in good health and CMV-seronegative. The CDR3 runs from the conserved cysteine through the conserved F or W. The D gene is left open where the match is weak.

j_gene: TRBJ1-2
v_gene: TRBV12-5
d_gene: TRBD1
CDR3nt: TGTGCTAGTGGTTTGGGACAGGGATCCGACTATGGCTACACCTTC
CDR3aa: CASGLGQGSDYGYTF

j_gene: TRBJ2-3
v_gene: TRBV6-5
d_gene: -
CDR3nt: TGTGCCAGTGGCAGAGATACGCAGTATTTT
CDR3aa: CASGRDTQYF

j_gene: TRBJ1-4
v_gene: TRBV18
d_gene: -
CDR3nt: TGTGCCAGCTCACCACCGTCGGACAGCCCTGAAAAACTGTTTTTT
CDR3aa: CASSPPSDSPEKLFF

j_gene: TRBJ2-3
v_gene: TRBV7-3
d_gene: TRBD2
CDR3nt: TGTGCCAGCAGCTCAACGGGACTAGCGGCGCCTCCAGATACGCAGTATTTT
CDR3aa: CASSSTGLAAPPDTQYF

j_gene: TRBJ2-5
v_gene: TRBV15
d_gene: TRBD1
CDR3nt: TGTGCCACCAGCAGAGAGGGACAGACGTACCAAGAGACCCAGTACTTC
CDR3aa: CATSREGQTYQETQYF

j_gene: TRBJ1-5
v_gene: TRBV28
d_gene: TRBD1
CDR3nt: TGTGCCAGCAGTCCTCGTATTGACAGGGGCTATCAGCCCCAGCATTTT
CDR3aa: CASSPRIDRGYQPQHF

j_gene: TRBJ2-7
v_gene: TRBV5-4
d_gene: TRBD1
CDR3nt: TGTGCCAGCAGCTTGGGGACAGGGGGAGTTGCCGAGCAGTACTTC
CDR3aa: CASSLGTGGVAEQYF

j_gene: TRBJ1-2
v_gene: TRBV25-1
d_gene: TRBD1
CDR3nt: TGTGCCAGCAGTGCTGGGGACAGAGCCTATGGCTACACCTTC
CDR3aa: CASSAGDRAYGYTF

j_gene: TRBJ2-2
v_gene: TRBV4-2
d_gene: -
CDR3nt: TGTGCCAGCAGCCAAGCCATCGGACTAACGAGGGGCGGGGAGCTGTTTTTT
CDR3aa: CASSQAIGLTRGGELFF

j_gene: TRBJ2-7
v_gene: TRBV30
d_gene: TRBD1
CDR3nt: TGCGCCTGGACCATGGGGACAGCCGGTCCCTACGAGCAGTACTTC
CDR3aa: CAWTMGTAGPYEQYF

j_gene: TRBJ2-6
v_gene: TRBV5-1
d_gene: -
CDR3nt: TGCGCCAGCAGCTTGGTCACAGGGATCTCCCCCGGGGCCAACGTCCTGACTTTC
CDR3aa: CASSLVTGISPGANVLTF

j_gene: TRBJ2-5
v_gene: TRBV29-1
d_gene: -
CDR3nt: TGCAGCGTTGGCCTAAGAGGGACCCAGTACTTC
CDR3aa: CSVGLRGTQYF

j_gene: TRBJ2-1
v_gene: TRBV25-1
d_gene: -
CDR3nt: TGTGCCAGCAGTGAATTTAAGGGGGACGATGAGCAGTTCTTC
CDR3aa: CASSEFKGDDEQFF

j_gene: TRBJ2-5
v_gene: TRBV4-2
d_gene: -
CDR3nt: TGTGCCAGCAGCCAAGCGGCTTTCAGCGGGCCAGAGACCCAGTACTTC
CDR3aa: CASSQAAFSGPETQYF

j_gene: TRBJ1-2
v_gene: TRBV19
d_gene: -
CDR3nt: TGTGCCAGTAGTCCCGAGCCGGGGATAGGCTATGGCTACACCTTC
CDR3aa: CASSPEPGIGYGYTF

j_gene: TRBJ2-7
v_gene: TRBV12-1
d_gene: -
CDR3nt: TGTGCCAGCAGCCCACCAGCGGGGCCCGAAGACAGGACCTACGAGCAGTACTTC
CDR3aa: CASSPPAGPEDRTYEQYF

j_gene: TRBJ1-6
v_gene: TRBV14
d_gene: TRBD1
CDR3nt: TGTGCCAGCAGCATTAGACAGGGTAATTCACCCCTCCACTTT
CDR3aa: CASSIRQGNSPLHF

j_gene: TRBJ2-7
v_gene: TRBV29-1
d_gene: TRBD2
CDR3nt: TGCAGCGTGGGAAGCCACAAGCGGGAGGGCCCCTACGAGCAGTACTTC
CDR3aa: CSVGSHKREGPYEQYF

j_gene: TRBJ2-7
v_gene: TRBV9
d_gene: -
CDR3nt: TGTGCCAGCAGCGTCGCAGGGAAGGGGTACGAGCAGTACTTC
CDR3aa: CASSVAGKGYEQYF

j_gene: TRBJ2-5
v_gene: TRBV11-2
d_gene: -
CDR3nt: TGTGCCAGCAGCTTAGAACCGCCTAGGCCCCAGTACTTC
CDR3aa: CASSLEPPRPQYF

j_gene: TRBJ1-4
v_gene: TRBV4-3
d_gene: -
CDR3nt: TGCGCCAGCAGCCAGGGCGACGGTGCAGCTGAAAAACTGTTTTTT
CDR3aa: CASSQGDGAAEKLFF

j_gene: TRBJ1-2
v_gene: TRBV18
d_gene: -
CDR3nt: TGTGCCAGCTCAGCCCAGGGTACGAATGGCTACACCTTC
CDR3aa: CASSAQGTNGYTF

j_gene: TRBJ1-1
v_gene: TRBV5-6
d_gene: -
CDR3nt: TGTGCCAGCAGCTTGGGACTCTCCGGAGGAGCTTTCTTT
CDR3aa: CASSLGLSGGAFF

j_gene: TRBJ2-7
v_gene: TRBV28
d_gene: TRBD1
CDR3nt: TGTGCCAGCAGTTTAGGGACAGGGATCGACGAGCAGTACTTC
CDR3aa: CASSLGTGIDEQYF

j_gene: TRBJ2-1
v_gene: TRBV19
d_gene: TRBD2
CDR3nt: TGTGCCAGTAGTAGGGAGCGGGGGGCCTACAATGAGCAGTTCTTC
CDR3aa: CASSRERGAYNEQFF

j_gene: TRBJ1-4
v_gene: TRBV4-1
d_gene: TRBD1
CDR3nt: TGCGCCAGCAGCCCAGGGGGCCGGGATGAAAAACTGTTTTTT
CDR3aa: CASSPGGRDEKLFF

j_gene: TRBJ2-1
v_gene: TRBV29-1
d_gene: -
CDR3nt: TGCAGCGCTCTAGGGGGTAGCATCCTCCGCTCCTACAATGAGCAGTTCTTC
CDR3aa: CSALGGSILRSYNEQFF

j_gene: TRBJ2-7
v_gene: TRBV4-3
d_gene: TRBD1
CDR3nt: TGCGCCAGCAGCCAACAGACAGGGGCCGGCTCCTACGAGCAGTACTTC
CDR3aa: CASSQQTGAGSYEQYF

j_gene: TRBJ1-1
v_gene: TRBV7-8
d_gene: TRBD1
CDR3nt: TGTGCCAGCAGCTTGGACAGGGAGACGGAAGCTTTCTTT
CDR3aa: CASSLDRETEAFF

j_gene: TRBJ2-7
v_gene: TRBV19
d_gene: TRBD1
CDR3nt: TGTGCCAGTAGTCCTGGGACAGGGGGGATTTTCTACGAGCAGTACTTC
CDR3aa: CASSPGTGGIFYEQYF

j_gene: TRBJ1-2
v_gene: TRBV29-1
d_gene: TRBD1
CDR3nt: TGCAGCGTTGAATCGGGGGCAGGGGGCTGGGGGGGCTACACCTTC
CDR3aa: CSVESGAGGWGGYTF

j_gene: TRBJ2-3
v_gene: TRBV6-5
d_gene: -
CDR3nt: TGTGCCAGCAGTCTTTACTATACGCAGTATTTT
CDR3aa: CASSLYYTQYF

j_gene: TRBJ1-2
v_gene: TRBV6-5
d_gene: TRBD1
CDR3nt: TGTGCCAGCAGTTTCGACAGGGGTGGCTACACCTTC
CDR3aa: CASSFDRGGYTF

j_gene: TRBJ1-1
v_gene: TRBV7-6
d_gene: -
CDR3nt: TGTGCCAGCAGCTTACAGGGCAGGGCCTACACTGAAGCTTTCTTT
CDR3aa: CASSLQGRAYTEAFF

j_gene: TRBJ2-1
v_gene: TRBV5-1
d_gene: -
CDR3nt: TGCGCCAGCGTTCCCGACGGAGCTAGCTCCTACAATGAGCAGTTCTTC
CDR3aa: CASVPDGASSYNEQFF

j_gene: TRBJ1-2
v_gene: TRBV5-6
d_gene: -
CDR3nt: TGTGCCAGCAGCTGGTGGTTAGGGGAGGGAGCAACTTACTATGGCTACACCTTC
CDR3aa: CASSWWLGEGATYYGYTF

j_gene: TRBJ1-5
v_gene: TRBV4-3
d_gene: TRBD1
CDR3nt: TGCGCCAGCAGCCGCCTCACAGGGGGCGGACAGCCCCAGCATTTT
CDR3aa: CASSRLTGGGQPQHF

j_gene: TRBJ1-1
v_gene: TRBV15
d_gene: -
CDR3nt: TGTGCCACCAGCAGACACCAGGGGTTATCGAACACTGAAGCTTTCTTT
CDR3aa: CATSRHQGLSNTEAFF

j_gene: TRBJ1-1
v_gene: TRBV7-9
d_gene: -
CDR3nt: TGTGCCAGCAGCCGGAACTCGGGGGCTGAAGCTTTCTTT
CDR3aa: CASSRNSGAEAFF

j_gene: TRBJ2-7
v_gene: TRBV5-8
d_gene: -
CDR3nt: TGTGCCAGCAGCCGGGGTGTCGTGTACGAGCAGTACTTC
CDR3aa: CASSRGVVYEQYF

j_gene: TRBJ1-1
v_gene: TRBV7-9
d_gene: -
CDR3nt: TGTGCCAGCAGCTTAGAACAGAACACTGAAGCTTTCTTT
CDR3aa: CASSLEQNTEAFF

j_gene: TRBJ2-7
v_gene: TRBV5-1
d_gene: -
CDR3nt: TGCGCCAGCAGCTTAAGGCAGGGGTGGTTC
CDR3aa: CASSLRQGWF

j_gene: TRBJ1-1
v_gene: TRBV20-1
d_gene: -
CDR3nt: TGCAGTGCCCAGGGTTTTGGTGAAGCTTTCTTT
CDR3aa: CSAQGFGEAFF

j_gene: TRBJ2-6
v_gene: TRBV7-9
d_gene: -
CDR3nt: TGTGCCAGCAGCTTACAGGGGTATGGGGCCAACGTCCTGACTTTC
CDR3aa: CASSLQGYGANVLTF

j_gene: TRBJ1-5
v_gene: TRBV27
d_gene: -
CDR3nt: TGTGCCAGCAGTTTAGCAGGGAGCAATCAGCCCCAGCATTTT
CDR3aa: CASSLAGSNQPQHF

j_gene: TRBJ2-7
v_gene: TRBV2
d_gene: TRBD1
CDR3nt: TGTGCCAGCAGTGGGACAGGGTACGAGCAGTACTTC
CDR3aa: CASSGTGYEQYF

j_gene: TRBJ1-5
v_gene: TRBV4-1
d_gene: TRBD1
CDR3nt: TGCGCCAGCAGCCAGGGAACAGGGGGCCTCAATCAGCCCCAGCATTTT
CDR3aa: CASSQGTGGLNQPQHF

j_gene: TRBJ2-7
v_gene: TRBV7-9
d_gene: -
CDR3nt: TGTGCCAGCAGCTTAGCGGGGGGAGGCGAGCAGTACTTC
CDR3aa: CASSLAGGGEQYF